This T cell receptor beta chain was sequenced during a study of identical twins. No donor was unhealthy or non-Caucasian. About this clonotype itself: Its target is unknown.

CDR1 and CDR2 from the germline V gene are SEHNR and FQNEAQ (reference sequence). The V and J ends lost 1 base and 4 bases respectively, with 12 bases between them. The CDR3 extends over 15 amino acids. Template switching added a universal primer site, and cDNA bore unique molecular identifiers. MiXCR was run by TCRdb on the 5' RACE reads, yielding one entry per CDR3 protein. Of some 320,000 distinct CDR3 sequences in the sample, 9% to 15% were seen once. Overall study results and limits: Twins' surplus sharing was weaker for beta out-of-frame sequences.

These records were also assigned to another study, of yellow fever vaccine responses in identical twins. This second study notes: Reportedly, the response of twins' T cells to the vaccine seemed partly convergent, partly personalized.

This sequence joins TRBV7-9 and TRBJ2-3; weak D call: TRBD2 (6 bases). The source material was CD8+ T cells sorted from blood. The origin of this receptor is a woman between 18 and 30 years old in good health. CDR3 residues: CASSLEAGGADTQYF. The CDR3 bases are TGTGCCAGCAGCTTAGAGGCCGGGGGTGCAGATACGCAGTATTTT.